This paragraph covers one T cell receptor (beta chain) sequence. Its antigen remains unidentified. This entry belongs to a study of long-term antiretroviral therapy in people with HIV. The CDR3 runs 13 residues. V dropped 8 bases and J dropped 6; count of bases not matched to a gene: 7. CDR1 and CDR2 from the germline V gene are MGHDK and SYGVNS. Researchers report immunoSEQ v3.0 was run at survey level. Clones were sequenced by immunoSEQ multiplex PCR, and TCRdb holds only the in-frame ones, with some missing. The sample records about 40,000 clones, roughly 85% being singletons. Study-level findings and limits: No data were available on ART adherence, viral resistance or therapy changes. All time points showed a repertoire dominated by clones expanded before ART.

V gene TRBV25-1 combines with J gene TRBJ2-1; 7 bases fit TRBD1. The sample consisted of unsorted PBMCs, taken 3.1 years after starting antiretroviral therapy. This receptor was obtained from a woman in her forties or fifties with HIV. The CDR3 spells CASLGTAINEQFF. CDR3 DNA sequence: TGTGCCAGCCTAGGGACAGCCATCAATGAGCAGTTCTTC. The full variable domain, completed using reference TRBV25-1 and TRBJ2-1, is EADIYQTPRYLVIGTGKKITLECSQTMGHDKMYWYQQDPGMELHLIHYSYGVNSTEKGDLSSESTVSRIRTEHFPLTLESARPSHTSQYLCASLGTAINEQFFGPGTRLTVL.